This record concerns one TCR beta chain sequence. This sample is part of a study of blood T cell repertoires in COVID-19. Turning to the study itself: Samples came from the United States, Italy and Spain, spanning acute and convalescent COVID-19. Sources were T cells, B-cell-depleted T cells, or PBMCs; the material itself was cDNA or gDNA.

Trimming took 2 bases from V and 7 from J; bases not matched to a gene: 4. CDR1 and CDR2 from the germline V gene are SGHRS and YFSETQ. This CDR3 comprises 13 residues. Original data processing: Amplification of reference gene primers provided the estimated nucleated cell counts. Only in-frame clones appear in the TCRdb table, and some are missing; sequencing was by immunoSEQ multiplex PCR. V, J and clone size are taken as reported in that table, and D and trimming were inferred from the DNA itself. The data show roughly 320,000 clones, with around 87% seen just once and 1.3% held by the top ten. The chain has TRBV5-1 and TRBJ2-3; TRBD2 matches at 7 bases. Specimen: peripheral blood. The TCR originated in a man in his 70s with acute or convalescent COVID-19. The CDR3 here is CASSFTSDNTQYF. The CDR3 nucleotides are TGCGCCAGCAGCTTTACTAGCGACAATACGCAGTATTTT.